This TCR beta chain was observed in a study of blood T cell repertoires in COVID-19. Overall study: COVID-19 samples from acute and convalescent phases originated in the United States, Italy and Spain.

Recruitment covered about two dozen US areas and drew participants whose ages spanned about 18 to 100 years. Donors were grouped by their self-reported clinical history. All recovered Cohort 3 donors got two negative PCRs, got clearance, or saw symptom resolution. The repertoire was sequenced with immunoSEQ multiplex PCR; TCRdb's copy has only in-frame clones and lacks some. The sample records fewer than 500,000 clones, around 91% being singletons. The trim removed 5 bases at V and 0 bases at J, leaving 6 bases unmatched. CDR1 and CDR2 from the germline V gene are SGHAT and FQNNGV. The CDR3 has 15 amino acids.

Sequencing was carried out using PBMCs or T cells enriched from blood (not recorded which). The clonotype comes from a man aged 30 to 39 who had recovered from COVID-19. The V and J genes are TRBV11-2 and TRBJ1-1; 7 positions match TRBD1. The CDR3 region is CASSPGDSVNTEAFF. DNA of the CDR3: TGTGCCAGCAGCCCGGGGGACAGCGTGAACACTGAAGCTTTCTTT. The variable domain in full, completed from reference TRBV11-2 and TRBJ1-1, reads EAGVAQSPRYKIIEKRQSVAFWCNPISGHATLYWYQQILGQGPKLLIQFQNNGVVDDSQLPKDRFSAERLKGVDSTLKIQPAKLEDSAVYLCASSPGDSVNTEAFFGQGTRLTVV.